The sequence of this T cell receptor (beta chain) was determined in a study of cytomegalovirus exposure and HLA in healthy donors. PCR primers comprised 60 Vbeta and 13 Jbeta primers. Only in-frame clones appear in the TCRdb table, and some are missing; sequencing was by immunoSEQ multiplex PCR. This repertoire shows approximately 55,000 clones, about 81% found once; its top ten account for about 2.5%. Concerning this clone: The target antigen is unknown.

Whole-study results and caveats: Productive rates of about 87% or about 30% were seen for most TCR beta V segments in an earlier analysis.

Germline lookup yields CDR1 MNHEY and CDR2 SMNVEV (reference sequence). The CDR3 has 14 amino acids. The V end was cut by 2 bases, the J end by 3 bases, with 7 bases between. The source of this sequence is a boy aged 10-17 years in good health and CMV-seropositive. This chain links TRBV27 with TRBJ1-4, with TRBD1 as a possible D gene (5 bases). The sequencing input was PBMCs. The CDR3 region has the DNA TGTGCCAGCAGTTTACGGGGGGCTAATGAAAAACTGTTTTTT. It specifies CASSLRGANEKLFF.